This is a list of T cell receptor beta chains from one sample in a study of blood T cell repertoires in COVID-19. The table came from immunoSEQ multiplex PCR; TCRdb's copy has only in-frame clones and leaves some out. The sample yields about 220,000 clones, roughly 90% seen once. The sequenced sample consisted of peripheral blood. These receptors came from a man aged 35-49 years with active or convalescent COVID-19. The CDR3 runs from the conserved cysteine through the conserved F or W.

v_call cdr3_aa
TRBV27 CASSLTSGSYEQYF
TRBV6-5 CASSPGLTYEQYF
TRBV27 CASCLEGRLRAGGGYEQYF
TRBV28 CASRWVAGISYEQYF
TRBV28 CASSLNMLASGPTYQETQYF
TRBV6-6 CASSFGTSGPYEQYF
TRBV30 CAWSGLAVQNYGEQYF
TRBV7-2 CASSLNGRYTEAFF
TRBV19 CASSIARLDRNTGELFF
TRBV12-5 CASGPGQGLPYEQYF
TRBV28 CAARPREHYGYTF
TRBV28 CASSLGQPWAQHF
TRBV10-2 CASSQTGNNQPQHF
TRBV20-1 CSASPQREGTQYF
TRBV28 CASSLPGQGSNEQFF
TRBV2 CASSVRGTGELFF
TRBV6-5 CASSKIQTEAFF
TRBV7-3 CASSPLAGGQGGEQFF
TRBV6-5 CAALGQGAIEAFF
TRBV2 CASKPGVIYGYTF
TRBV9 CASSPRESYIQYF
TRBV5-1 CASSLVTANYGYTF
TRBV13 CASSFKGHLQETQYF
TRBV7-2 CASSLVGNEQFF